This T cell receptor beta chain was identified during a study of control samples from healthy donors and cancer patients. The method was immunoSEQ multiplex PCR; TCRdb's version includes in-frame clones alone and lacks a portion of them. The table includes 150,000 or so clones, 93% detected once. Trimming pared 4 bases from V and 6 bases from J, leaving 13 bases between. CDR1 MNHEY and CDR2 SVGAGI come from the germline V gene. The CDR3 totals 13 residues. The material sequenced was blood. The chain carries TRBV6-5 and TRBJ2-7; possible D gene TRBD1, 5 bases. The receptor's source is a man between 18 and 29 years old in good health. CDR3 loop: CASSFGRAVEQYF. The CDR3 DNA reads TGTGCCAGCAGTTTTGGCAGGGCGGTCGAGCAGTACTTC.